Following are 4 T cell receptor beta chains from one sample sequenced in a study of cytomegalovirus exposure and HLA in healthy donors (dated by TCRdb to the late 2010s). Library creation used the immunoSEQ multiplex PCR assay. For the multiplex PCR, a mixture combining 60 forward primers for TCR Vbeta segments and 13 reverse primers for TCR Jbeta segments was used. In its TCRdb copy, this immuneACCESS table keeps in-frame sequences only and misses some clones. Where compared with another copy, unresolved V genes explain less than half of these, and the others have no known cause. This sample holds 95,000 to 150,000 clones; about 80% were observed only once. The top ten clones comprise more than 8% of the sample. The sample was PBMCs. The receptors shown here come from a female donor in good health and CMV-seropositive.

The chain has TRBV19 and TRBJ2-2; 9 bases map to TRBD1. This CDR3 has 16 amino acids. The junction had 3 bases not matched to a gene; V was cut back by 4 bases and J by 0 bases. Germline CDR1 reads LNHDA; CDR2 reads SQIVND (reference sequence). CDR3 region: CASSTTGGANTGELFF. CDR3 bases: TGTGCCAGTAGTACCACAGGGGGCGCGAACACCGGGGAGCTGTTTTTT.

The V call is TRBV2, the J call TRBJ1-1; 8 nucleotides match TRBD1. Germline values: CDR1 SNHLY, CDR2 FYNNEI. The CDR3 consists of 14 residues. Trimming at V came to 11 bases and at J to 4 bases, leaving 12 bases not matched to a gene. The CDR3 bases are TGTGCCGGGCGACGGACAGGGAAAGGCACTGAAGCTTTCTTT. Translating it yields CAGRRTGKGTEAFF.

Of note for this clone: The identical CDR3 is also encoded by other nucleotide sequences in the sample. The chain employs TRBV28 and TRBJ1-3; the D gene is possibly TRBD1 (5 bases). Germline loops: CDR1 MDHEN, CDR2 SYDVKM. CDR3 length equals 12 residues. V was shortened by 1 base and J by 7 bases, with 5 bases between the two germline ends. CDR3 loop: CASSLSGNTIYF. CDR3 nucleotides: TGTGCCAGCAGTTTATCAGGGAACACCATATATTTT.

The chain links TRBV9 to TRBJ2-3; 9 nucleotides agree with TRBD2. This CDR3 region has 15 residues. J lost 6 bases, V lost 3 bases, and 8 bases had no gene match. Germline CDR1 reads SGDLS; CDR2 reads YYNGEE. CDR3 sequence (DNA): TGTGCCAGCAGCGCTTCAAGCGGGGGGCTTGATACGCAGTATTTT. The encoded protein is CASSASSGGLDTQYF.